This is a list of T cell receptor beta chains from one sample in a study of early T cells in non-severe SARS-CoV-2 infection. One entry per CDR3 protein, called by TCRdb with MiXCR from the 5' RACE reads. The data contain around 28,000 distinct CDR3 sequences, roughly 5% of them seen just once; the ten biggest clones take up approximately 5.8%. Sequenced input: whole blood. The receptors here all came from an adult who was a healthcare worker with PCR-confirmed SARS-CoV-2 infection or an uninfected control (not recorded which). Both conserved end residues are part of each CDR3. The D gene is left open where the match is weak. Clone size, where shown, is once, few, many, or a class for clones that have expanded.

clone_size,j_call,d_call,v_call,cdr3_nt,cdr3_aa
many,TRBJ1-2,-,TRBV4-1,TGCGCCAGCAGCCAAGACCCCGCCGGAGCGCAAAGTTATGGCTACACCTTC,CASSQDPAGAQSYGYTF
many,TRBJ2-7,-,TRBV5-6,TGTGCCAGCAGCGGGGGCTACGAGCAGTACTTC,CASSGGYEQYF
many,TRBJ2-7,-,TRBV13,TGTGCCAGCAGCCTCAAGGACGAGCAGTACTTC,CASSLKDEQYF
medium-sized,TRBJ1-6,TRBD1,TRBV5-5,TGTGCCAGCAGCCAGCCGGGACAGGCCGCACCCCTCCACTTT,CASSQPGQAAPLHF
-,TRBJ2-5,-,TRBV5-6,TGTGCCAGCAGCTTAAAAGGGGGAGTAGAGACCCAGTACTTC,CASSLKGGVETQYF
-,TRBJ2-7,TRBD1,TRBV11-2,TGTGCCAGCAGCCCGCGGGACAGGTTCTACGAGCAGTACTTC,CASSPRDRFYEQYF
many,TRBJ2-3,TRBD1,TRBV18,TGTGCCAGCTCAACCCCCGGGACAGGGGGGAAGAGCACAGATACGCAGTATTTT,CASSTPGTGGKSTDTQYF
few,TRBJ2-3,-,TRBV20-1,TGCAGTGCCGGAAAGACAGTCGCAGATACGCAGTATTTT,CSAGKTVADTQYF
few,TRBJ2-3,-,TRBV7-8,TGTGCCAGCAGCTTAGCGGGCACAAGTCCTAGCACAGATACGCAGTATTTT,CASSLAGTSPSTDTQYF
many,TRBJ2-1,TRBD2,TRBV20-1,TGCAGTGCGGGACTAGCGACTTACAATGAGCAGTTCTTC,CSAGLATYNEQFF
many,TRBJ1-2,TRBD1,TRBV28,TGTGCCAGCAGTTCCCCTACCGGGACAGGCTATGGCTACACCTTC,CASSSPTGTGYGYTF
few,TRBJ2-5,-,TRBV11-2,TGTGCCAGCAGCTTTGGCGCGCAAGAGACCCAGTACTTC,CASSFGAQETQYF
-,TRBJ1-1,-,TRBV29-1,TGCAGCGTTGGGGTCATGTCGGGTGAAGCTTTCTTT,CSVGVMSGEAFF
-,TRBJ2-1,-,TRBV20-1,TGCAGTGCTAGAGATCGAAGGGGGAAGTGGGGTGAGCAGTTCTTC,CSARDRRGKWGEQFF
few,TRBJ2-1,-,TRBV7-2,TGTGCCAGCAGCTTAGGGGCTTCGAGGGCCTCCTCCTACAATGAGCAGTTCTTC,CASSLGASRASSYNEQFF
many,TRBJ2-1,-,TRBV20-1,TGCAGTGCTAGAGACCGACGGCGGAACCGCCACAATGAGCAGTTCTTC,CSARDRRRNRHNEQFF
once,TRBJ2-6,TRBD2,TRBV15,TGTGCCACCAGCAGAGCGGGGACTAGCGGGAGCGACAACGTCCTGACTTTC,CATSRAGTSGSDNVLTF
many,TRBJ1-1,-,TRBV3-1,TGTGCCAGCAGCCAACCAACGGAGAACACTGAAGCTTTCTTT,CASSQPTENTEAFF
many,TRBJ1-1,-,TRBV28,TGTGCCAGCAGCAACTGGGCCCAAGGGATAGACACTGAAGCTTTCTTT,CASSNWAQGIDTEAFF
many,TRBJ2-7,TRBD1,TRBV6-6,TGTGCCAGCAGTTCGGACAGGGGGCGCTTCTACGAGCAGTACTTC,CASSSDRGRFYEQYF
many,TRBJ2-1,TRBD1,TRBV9,TGTGCCAGCAGCGTAGACCCCGGGACAGGGGTCCGCAATGAGCAGTTCTTC,CASSVDPGTGVRNEQFF
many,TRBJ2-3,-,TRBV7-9,TGTGCCAGCAGCTTTAGGGGCGGCCCAGATACGCAGTATTTT,CASSFRGGPDTQYF